A selection of T cell receptor beta chains follows, all from one sample in a study of response to subunit inactivated influenza vaccine. One entry per CDR3 protein, called by TCRdb with MiXCR from the RT-PCR reads. The sample lists about 520,000 distinct CDR3 sequences; about 10% were seen once. Source: PBMCs from blood, taken roughly 45 days after vaccination. The receptors shown here come from a man aged 50-60 years who received an inactivated influenza vaccine. The CDR3 runs from the conserved cysteine through the conserved F or W. A D gene is named only where the DNA matches it firmly. A clone size is listed for some rows: how often the clone was seen (once, few, many), or a class if it is expanded.

DNA: TGTGCCAGCAGCTTAGCGGCATGGACTAGCGGGAGCAAGACCTCCTACGAGCAGTACTTC
CDR3: CASSLAAWTSGSKTSYEQYF
J: TRBJ2-7
V: TRBV7-8
size: .
D: TRBD2

DNA: TGTGCCAGCAGATTAGACGAGCAGTACTTC
CDR3: CASRLDEQYF
J: TRBJ2-7
V: TRBV27
size: few
D: .

DNA: TGTGCCAGCAGCTCTATGACAGGGAGGAAGCGTCGCGACTATGGCTACACCTTC
CDR3: CASSSMTGRKRRDYGYTF
J: TRBJ1-2
V: TRBV11-2
size: .
D: TRBD1

DNA: TGCAGTGCTGATGCCGGGACTTCGATCACCGGGGAGCTGTTTTTT
CDR3: CSADAGTSITGELFF
J: TRBJ2-2
V: TRBV20-1
size: few
D: .

DNA: TGCGCCAGCAGCTTGGGGGCGGGACGGGACTACGAGCAGTACTTC
CDR3: CASSLGAGRDYEQYF
J: TRBJ2-7
V: TRBV5-1
size: .
D: .

DNA: TGCAGTGCTCCCCCCATGGGTGGTTGGCAAGAGACCCAGTACTTC
CDR3: CSAPPMGGWQETQYF
J: TRBJ2-5
V: TRBV20-1
size: .
D: .

DNA: TGCAGTGCTACAGGGTGGGAGAAAACTGAAGCTTTCTTT
CDR3: CSATGWEKTEAFF
J: TRBJ1-1
V: TRBV20-1
size: many
D: .

DNA: TGTGCCATCATGGTGGGGGGCACTGAAGCTTTCTTT
CDR3: CAIMVGGTEAFF
J: TRBJ1-1
V: TRBV10-3
size: few
D: .

DNA: TGTGCCAGCAGCCTCGGGACTAGCCATGAGCAGTTCTTC
CDR3: CASSLGTSHEQFF
J: TRBJ2-1
V: TRBV7-9
size: few
D: TRBD2

DNA: TGCAGTGCTAGTAGTAGCGGGAGAACCGGGACTGCCCACGAGCAGTACTTC
CDR3: CSASSSGRTGTAHEQYF
J: TRBJ2-7
V: TRBV20-1
size: .
D: TRBD2

DNA: TGCAGTGCTAGCCCTACCGCGGAGGTATCCCTCCACTTT
CDR3: CSASPTAEVSLHF
J: TRBJ1-6
V: TRBV20-1
size: many
D: .

DNA: TGTGCCAGCAGCCAACAGGGGGCCTACGAGCAGTACTTC
CDR3: CASSQQGAYEQYF
J: TRBJ2-7
V: TRBV4-2
size: few
D: TRBD1

DNA: TGTGCCAGCAGCTCGAATACAGGGACAGCCAACACCGGGGAGCTGTTTTTT
CDR3: CASSSNTGTANTGELFF
J: TRBJ2-2
V: TRBV7-9
size: many
D: TRBD1

DNA: TGTGCCAGCAGCCCATATTTGGGGTCAGTAAACATTCAGTACTTC
CDR3: CASSPYLGSVNIQYF
J: TRBJ2-4
V: TRBV5-5
size: few
D: .

DNA: TGCAGTGCTAAGAGATCGGGACAGGGTGGCGAGCAGTACTTC
CDR3: CSAKRSGQGGEQYF
J: TRBJ2-7
V: TRBV20-1
size: many
D: TRBD1

DNA: TGCGCCAGCAGACAGTCCGTGGATGAAAAACTGTTTTTT
CDR3: CASRQSVDEKLFF
J: TRBJ1-4
V: TRBV5-1
size: .
D: .

DNA: TGCGCCAGCAGCCAAGAGAAGTTCAGCACAGATACGCAGTATTTT
CDR3: CASSQEKFSTDTQYF
J: TRBJ2-3
V: TRBV4-1
size: .
D: .

DNA: TGTGCCATCAGCCCGCCGAGGCTCGGCGAGCAGTACTTC
CDR3: CAISPPRLGEQYF
J: TRBJ2-7
V: TRBV10-3
size: many
D: .

DNA: TGCGCCAGCAGCTTGGAGGGGCCCCATGAGCAGTTCTTC
CDR3: CASSLEGPHEQFF
J: TRBJ2-1
V: TRBV5-1
size: .
D: .

DNA: TGTGCCAGCAGTGTGGAGGGGAGCTCCTACGAGCAGTACTTC
CDR3: CASSVEGSSYEQYF
J: TRBJ2-7
V: TRBV2
size: many
D: .

DNA: TGTGCCAGCAGCTCAGGGGGTGTTCCTAATGAAAAACTGTTTTTT
CDR3: CASSSGGVPNEKLFF
J: TRBJ1-4
V: TRBV7-6
size: many
D: TRBD1

DNA: TGCAGTGCTAGAGTTGCGGGTGGAATAGCCAAAAACATTCAGTACTTC
CDR3: CSARVAGGIAKNIQYF
J: TRBJ2-4
V: TRBV20-1
size: few
D: .

DNA: TGTGCCAGCAGCGAGACTAGCGGGCCCTCCGAGCAGTACTTC
CDR3: CASSETSGPSEQYF
J: TRBJ2-7
V: TRBV6-1
size: many
D: TRBD2

DNA: TGTGCCAGGGCTTACGGAGGGCAGGATTTTACCTCCGAGCAGTACTTC
CDR3: CARAYGGQDFTSEQYF
J: TRBJ2-7
V: TRBV5-3
size: few
D: .

DNA: TGTGCCATCAGTGCTCCACAGGGAAAGGACGAGCAGTACTTC
CDR3: CAISAPQGKDEQYF
J: TRBJ2-7
V: TRBV10-3
size: .
D: .

DNA: TGTGCCAGCAGTTATTACGGGGTTAGCTCCTACAATGAGCAGTTCTTC
CDR3: CASSYYGVSSYNEQFF
J: TRBJ2-1
V: TRBV6-5
size: few
D: .

DNA: TGTGCCAGCAGTTACTCCTCCAGACACACAGATACGCAGTATTTT
CDR3: CASSYSSRHTDTQYF
J: TRBJ2-3
V: TRBV6-5
size: many
D: .

DNA: TGTGCCAGCAGCCCAAGTTATTACACAGATACGCAGTATTTT
CDR3: CASSPSYYTDTQYF
J: TRBJ2-3
V: TRBV9
size: .
D: .

DNA: TGCGCCAGCAGCTTGGATTCCGGCGTACAAGTGCAGTTCTTC
CDR3: CASSLDSGVQVQFF
J: TRBJ2-1
V: TRBV5-1
size: .
D: .

DNA: TGTGCCACCAGTGACGGGGTAGGCTACACCTTC
CDR3: CATSDGVGYTF
J: TRBJ1-2
V: TRBV24-1
size: many
D: .

DNA: TGTGCCACCAGCATTCAGGGCGAAAAACTGTTTTTT
CDR3: CATSIQGEKLFF
J: TRBJ1-4
V: TRBV15
size: .
D: .

DNA: TGTGCCAGCAGGTTGGCGGGGAAGGATCAGCCCCAGCATTTT
CDR3: CASRLAGKDQPQHF
J: TRBJ1-5
V: TRBV5-6
size: many
D: .

DNA: TGCGCCAGCAGCTTGAGTTCGGGGAGTGAGCAGTTCTTC
CDR3: CASSLSSGSEQFF
J: TRBJ2-1
V: TRBV5-1
size: few
D: .

DNA: TGTGCCATCAGTGAGCCAAGGACAGGGATGGAGACCCAGTACTTC
CDR3: CAISEPRTGMETQYF
J: TRBJ2-5
V: TRBV10-3
size: few
D: TRBD1

DNA: TGTGCCTGGAGTGTACGTCTAGGCCAGCCCCAGCATTTT
CDR3: CAWSVRLGQPQHF
J: TRBJ1-5
V: TRBV30
size: .
D: .

DNA: TGTGCCTGCAGCCCCTACGTCTCCTACAATGAGCAGTTCTTC
CDR3: CACSPYVSYNEQFF
J: TRBJ2-1
V: TRBV7-3
size: .
D: .

DNA: TGTGCCAGCAGTTTATCGACCCAGGGCACAGATACGCAGTATTTT
CDR3: CASSLSTQGTDTQYF
J: TRBJ2-3
V: TRBV27
size: few
D: .

DNA: TGTGCCAGCAGGGGGACGAGGAGACCACGAACTGAAGCTTTCTTT
CDR3: CASRGTRRPRTEAFF
J: TRBJ1-1
V: TRBV11-2
size: many
D: .

DNA: TGCGCCAGCAACCCAGGGTTGGATAAATCTGAAGCTTTCTTT
CDR3: CASNPGLDKSEAFF
J: TRBJ1-1
V: TRBV5-1
size: few
D: .

DNA: TGTGCCAGCAGCCAAGGGATCAATGAGCAGTTCTTC
CDR3: CASSQGINEQFF
J: TRBJ2-1
V: TRBV4-2
size: many
D: .

DNA: TGTGCCAGCAGCTTAGCGGCGCAAAACTACGAGCAGTACTTC
CDR3: CASSLAAQNYEQYF
J: TRBJ2-7
V: TRBV7-9
size: .
D: .

DNA: TGTGCCAGCAGTTTTCCGGGGCTAGCGGGAGGGCGGGCTTCAGATACGCAGTATTTT
CDR3: CASSFPGLAGGRASDTQYF
J: TRBJ2-3
V: TRBV28
size: .
D: TRBD2

DNA: TGTGCCCGAAGGTTCTGCCAGCCCCAGCATTTT
CDR3: CARRFCQPQHF
J: TRBJ1-5
V: TRBV5-8
size: .
D: .

DNA: TGCGCCAGCAGCCAAGATAGGACTAGCGTTTACAATGAGCAGTTCTTC
CDR3: CASSQDRTSVYNEQFF
J: TRBJ2-1
V: TRBV4-3
size: .
D: TRBD2